One sample yielded the 20 T cell receptor beta chains listed below, sequenced in a study of T cell responses to AZD1222 COVID-19 vaccine. Repertoires were generated with immunoSEQ multiplex PCR, while TCRdb's copy carries only in-frame clones and drops some. Among roughly 100,000 clones listed, over 75% were seen once. The sample here was peripheral blood, taken on day 0 of AZD1222 vaccination. Every receptor here comes from an adult in good health.

This clone was picked up a small number of times. The CDR3 sequence is CASSADDSSGGSYNEQFF. As DNA, the CDR3 is TGTGCCAGCAGCGCAGATGATTCTAGCGGGGGCTCCTACAATGAGCAGTTCTTC. V gene TRBV4-2 combines with J gene TRBJ2-1, with 10 bases identical to TRBD2. The CDR3 runs to 18 residues. The germline V gene has CDR1 LGHNA and CDR2 YNFKEQ. Trimming cost V 5 bases and J 0 bases; bases outside gene matches: 10.

The chain combines TRBV14 with TRBJ2-2; no definite D call. There are 14 residues in the CDR3. The V and J ends lost 5 bases and 5 bases respectively, with 12 bases between them. Per the germline V gene, CDR1 is SGHDN and CDR2 is FVKESK. The CDR3 region has the DNA TGTGCCAGCAGCTACGACCTCTATACCGGGGAGCTGTTTTTT. Protein: CASSYDLYTGELFF.

This clone was seen once. V usage is TRBV5-1 and J usage is TRBJ2-1; 15 bases align to TRBD2. CDR1 and CDR2 (germline): SGHRS, YFSETQ. The CDR3 covers 15 residues. Trimming removed 4 bases from V and 9 bases from J; junction bases left unmatched: 5. Here the CDR3 reads CASSPGLAGGLEQFF. The CDR3 region has the DNA TGCGCCAGCAGCCCTGGACTAGCGGGGGGGCTTGAGCAGTTCTTC.

This clone was counted between two and nine times. The V and J genes are TRBV29-1 and TRBJ1-4; D unclear. The CDR3 is 13 residues long. In germline, CDR1 is SQVTM, CDR2 ANQGSEA. V was cut by 4 bases and J by 4 bases, with 10 bases left in between. CDR3 in amino acids: CSVARTNNEKLFF. The CDR3 nucleotides read TGCAGCGTTGCGAGAACTAATAATGAAAAACTGTTTTTT.

The chain combines TRBV4-3 with TRBJ2-3; D possibly corresponds to TRBD2 (5 bases). The CDR3 consists of 14 residues. V lost 0 bases, J lost 6 bases, and 10 bases lay in between. Germline V gene data show CDR1 as LGHNA and CDR2 as YSLEER. Here the CDR3 DNA reads TGCGCCAGCAGCCAAGATAAGTCGGGGGATACGCAGTATTTT. The encoded protein is CASSQDKSGDTQYF.

The chain is built from TRBV19 and TRBJ1-1, with D tentatively TRBD1 (6 bases). The CDR3 covers 14 residues. The V gene's germline CDR1 is LNHDA and CDR2 SQIVND (reference sequence). Trimming took 5 bases from V and 7 from J, leaving 17 bases between them. In DNA, the CDR3 is TGTGCCAGTAGTGCCCCAGCGACAGGCGTTGAAGCTTTCTTT. Translating it yields CASSAPATGVEAFF.

The rearrangement joins TRBV28 to TRBJ1-5; tentatively, D is TRBD1 (5 bases). Germline V lookup: CDR1 MDHEN, CDR2 SYDVKM. V dropped 2 bases and J dropped 5 bases, with 10 bases sitting between them. The CDR3 loop spans 14 amino acids. CDR3 in amino acids: CASSLAAGHQPQHF. The CDR3 region has the DNA TGTGCCAGCAGTTTAGCGGCAGGGCATCAGCCCCAGCATTTT.

The V gene is TRBV19, the J gene TRBJ1-6; D perhaps matches TRBD1 (5 bases). The CDR3 totals 15 residues. Germline values: CDR1 LNHDA, CDR2 SQIVND (reference sequence). The V gene lost 3 bases and the J gene lost 7 bases, with 13 bases spanning the gap. The CDR3 is CASSIGGIGNSPLHF. CDR3 sequence (DNA): TGTGCCAGTAGTATTGGGGGAATAGGGAATTCACCCCTCCACTTT. Filled out from reference TRBV19 and TRBJ1-6, the complete variable domain reads DGGITQSPKYLFRKEGQNVTLSCEQNLNHDAMYWYRQDPGQGLRLIYYSQIVNDFQKGDIAEGYSVSREKKESFPLTVTSAQKNPTAFYLCASSIGGIGNSPLHFGNGTRLTVT.

The chain recombines TRBV28 with TRBJ1-4; possibly TRBD1 for D (6 bases). This CDR3 comprises 13 residues. V shed 6 bases and J shed 8 bases, with 13 bases lying between them. Germline values: CDR1 MDHEN, CDR2 SYDVKM. The CDR3: CASSRGREEKLFF. CDR3 in DNA: TGTGCCAGCAGCCGGGGGCGGGAGGAAAAACTGTTTTTT.

This clone was seen only a few times. This sequence joins TRBV6-5 and TRBJ2-5; 10 nucleotides match TRBD2. Germline trimming cut 10 bases from V and 6 bases from J; bases unmatched to any gene: 8. Germline-derived CDR1 and CDR2 are MNHEY and SVGAGI. The CDR3 has 13 residues. DNA for the CDR3: TGTGCCACAGCGGGAGGGATCGTGAAGACCCAGTACTTC. Residues: CATAGGIVKTQYF.

The J gene is TRBJ2-2, the V gene TRBV5-1; 11 bases line up with TRBD2. The CDR3 extends over 22 amino acids. The ends lost 3 bases at V and 2 bases at J; junction bases unmatched: 21. From germline, CDR1 is SGHRS and CDR2 YFSETQ. The CDR3: CASSYNTRWGLAGGPNTGELFF. CDR3 DNA sequence: TGCGCCAGCAGCTACAACACCCGCTGGGGGCTAGCGGGGGGTCCCAACACCGGGGAGCTGTTTTTT.

The chain employs TRBV4-1 and TRBJ2-2; no reliable D call. Germline CDR1 is MGHRA and CDR2 is YSYEKL. The CDR3 sequence is 16 residues long. V lost 0 bases and J lost 3, with 11 bases in between. CDR3 in amino acids: CASSQDQAHYTGELFF. In nucleotides, the CDR3 is TGCGCCAGCAGCCAAGATCAAGCCCACTACACCGGGGAGCTGTTTTTT.

This sequence joins TRBV6-4 and TRBJ1-1; D not resolved. Germline V CDR1 and CDR2: MRHNA, SNTAGT. The CDR3 covers 15 residues. V shed 0 bases and J shed 5 bases, with 13 bases lying between them. The CDR3 DNA follows: TGTGCCAGCAGTGACTCTCCGGGAGAAGGGACTGAAGCTTTCTTT. Residues: CASSDSPGEGTEAFF.

The chain is built from TRBV15 and TRBJ2-1, with D possibly matching TRBD2 (6 bases). V was trimmed by 0 bases and J by 5 bases, leaving 14 bases between them. The CDR3 length is 16 residues. Germline V gene lookup returns CDR1 LNHNV and CDR2 YYDKDF (reference sequence). CDR3 in DNA: TGTGCCACCAGCAGAGAGGGACTGCGGACTGACAATGAGCAGTTCTTC. Translated: CATSREGLRTDNEQFF.

This sequence joins TRBV7-9 and TRBJ2-2; maybe TRBD1 (6 bases). The CDR3 is 16 residues long. Germline CDR1 SEHNR, CDR2 FQNEAQ (reference sequence). Between the trimmed V and J ends, which lost 4 bases and 5 bases, there was a span of 17 bases. The CDR3 region has the DNA TGTGCCAGCAGCTCTACACGGACAGTTTTGACCGGGGAGCTGTTTTTT. This sequence encodes CASSSTRTVLTGELFF.

The rearrangement uses TRBV20-1 and TRBJ1-1; no firm D call. Trimming stripped 3 bases from V and 8 bases from J, with 13 bases between. This CDR3 has 12 residues. Per germline, CDR1 DFQATT and CDR2 SNEGSKA (reference sequence). The CDR3 region is CSASSRVGEAFF. As DNA, the CDR3 is TGCAGTGCTAGTTCGAGGGTCGGGGAAGCTTTCTTT.

V usage is TRBV5-8 and J usage is TRBJ2-1; D is unresolved. Germline lookup yields CDR1 SGHTS and CDR2 YDEGEE. The V and J ends lost 4 bases and 4 bases respectively, with 9 bases between them. This CDR3 contains 13 residues. The CDR3 DNA reads as TGTGCCAGCAGCCCTAACACGTACAATGAGCAGTTCTTC. Translated: CASSPNTYNEQFF.

The chain carries TRBV7-3 and TRBJ2-2; a possible D gene is TRBD2 (5 bases). This CDR3 has 17 amino acids. V dropped 2 bases and J dropped 0 bases, with 13 bases sitting between them. Germline V CDR1 and CDR2: SGHTA, FQGTGA. The CDR3 DNA sequence: TGTGCCAGCAGCTTAGGGCGAAGCGGTACGAACACCGGGGAGCTGTTTTTT. Its protein is CASSLGRSGTNTGELFF.

The V call is TRBV5-4, the J call TRBJ2-1; TRBD2 agrees at 7 bases. Germline V gene data show CDR1 as SGHNT and CDR2 as YYREEE (reference sequence). This CDR3 is built from 12 residues. With 0 bases clipped from V and 10 bases from J, the junction kept 1 base outside the gene matches. In DNA, the CDR3 is TGTGCCAGCAGCTTGGATAGCGGGGAGCAGTTCTTC. Protein product: CASSLDSGEQFF.

V is TRBV27 and J is TRBJ2-1; D possibly matches TRBD1 or TRBD2 (5 bases each). CDR3 length: 13 amino acids. V lost 5 bases, J lost 12 bases, and 17 bases lay in between. The germline V gene has CDR1 MNHEY and CDR2 SMNVEV (reference sequence). The CDR3 region is CASSGTIVDRQFF. CDR3 DNA sequence: TGTGCCAGCAGTGGGACGATTGTCGACCGGCAGTTCTTC.